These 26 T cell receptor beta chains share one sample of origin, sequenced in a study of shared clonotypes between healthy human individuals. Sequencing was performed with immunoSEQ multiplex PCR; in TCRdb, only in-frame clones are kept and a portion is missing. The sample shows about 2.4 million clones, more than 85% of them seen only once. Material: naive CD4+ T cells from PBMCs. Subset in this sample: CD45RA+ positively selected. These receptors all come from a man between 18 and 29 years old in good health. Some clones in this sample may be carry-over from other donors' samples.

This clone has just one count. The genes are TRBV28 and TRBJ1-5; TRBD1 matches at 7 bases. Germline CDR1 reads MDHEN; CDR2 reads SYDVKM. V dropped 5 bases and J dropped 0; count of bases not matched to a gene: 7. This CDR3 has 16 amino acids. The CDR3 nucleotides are TGTGCCAGCAGTCCCCAGGGACAGCGTAGCAATCAGCCCCAGCATTTT. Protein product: CASSPQGQRSNQPQHF.

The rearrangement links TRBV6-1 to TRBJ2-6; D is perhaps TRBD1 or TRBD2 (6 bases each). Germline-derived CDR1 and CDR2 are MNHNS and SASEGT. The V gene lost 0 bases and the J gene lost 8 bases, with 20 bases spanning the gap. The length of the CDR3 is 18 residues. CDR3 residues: CASSEAALGGPRSNVLTF. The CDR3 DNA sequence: TGTGCCAGCAGTGAAGCGGCTCTAGGGGGGCCCCGGTCCAACGTCCTGACTTTC.

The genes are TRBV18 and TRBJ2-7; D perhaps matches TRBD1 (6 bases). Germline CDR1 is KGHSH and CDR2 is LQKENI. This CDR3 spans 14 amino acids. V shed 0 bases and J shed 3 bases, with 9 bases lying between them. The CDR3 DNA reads TGTGCCAGCTCACCACCTTTAGGGGGCTACGAGCAGTACTTC. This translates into CASSPPLGGYEQYF.

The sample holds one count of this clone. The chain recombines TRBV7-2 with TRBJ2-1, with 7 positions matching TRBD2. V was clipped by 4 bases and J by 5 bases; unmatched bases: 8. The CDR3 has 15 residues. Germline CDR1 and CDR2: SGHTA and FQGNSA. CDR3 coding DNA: TGTGCCAGCAGCTCTCAGACTAGCTCTAACAATGAGCAGTTCTTC. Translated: CASSSQTSSNNEQFF. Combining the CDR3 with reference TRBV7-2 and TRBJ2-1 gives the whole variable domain GAGVSQSPSNKVTEKGKDVELRCDPISGHTALYWYRQSLGQGLEFLIYFQGNSAPDKSGLPSDRFSAERTGGSVSTLTIQRTQQEDSAVYLCASSSQTSSNNEQFFGPGTRLTVL.

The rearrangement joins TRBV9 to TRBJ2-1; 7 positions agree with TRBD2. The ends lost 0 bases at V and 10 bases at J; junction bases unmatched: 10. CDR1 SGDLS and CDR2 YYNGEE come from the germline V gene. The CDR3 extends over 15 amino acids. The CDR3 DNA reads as TGTGCCAGCAGCGTAGGGGGCGGGAGCTTGTGGGAGCAGTTCTTC. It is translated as CASSVGGGSLWEQFF.

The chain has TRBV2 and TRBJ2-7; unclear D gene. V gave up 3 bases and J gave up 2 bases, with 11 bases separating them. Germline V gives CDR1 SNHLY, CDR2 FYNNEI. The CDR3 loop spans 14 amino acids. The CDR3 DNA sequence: TGTGCCAGCAGTGACCAAGCAGGCACCTACGAGCAGTACTTC. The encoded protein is CASSDQAGTYEQYF.

CDR3 sequence (DNA): TGTGCCAGCTCGACTTTTTCGGGGGCTCACGAGCAGTACTTC. Translation gives CASSTFSGAHEQYF. The rearrangement links TRBV28 to TRBJ2-7, with D possibly called TRBD1 or TRBD2 (6 bases each). V lost 8 bases, J lost 5 bases, and 19 bases lay in between. CDR3 length: 14 amino acids. From germline, CDR1 is MDHEN and CDR2 SYDVKM.

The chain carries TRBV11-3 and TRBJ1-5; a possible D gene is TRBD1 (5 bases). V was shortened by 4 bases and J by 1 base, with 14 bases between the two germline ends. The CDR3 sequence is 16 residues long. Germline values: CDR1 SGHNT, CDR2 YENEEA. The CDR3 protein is CASSSRYGGSNQPQHF. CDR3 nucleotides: TGTGCCAGCAGCTCCAGGTACGGGGGAAGCAATCAGCCCCAGCATTTT.

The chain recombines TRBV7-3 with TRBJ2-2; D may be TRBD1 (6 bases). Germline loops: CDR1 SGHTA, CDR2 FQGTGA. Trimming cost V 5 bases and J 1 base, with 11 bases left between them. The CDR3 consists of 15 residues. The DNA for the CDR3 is TGTGCCAGCAGCCAGGGGCGACGGAACACCGGGGAGCTGTTTTTT. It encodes CASSQGRRNTGELFF.

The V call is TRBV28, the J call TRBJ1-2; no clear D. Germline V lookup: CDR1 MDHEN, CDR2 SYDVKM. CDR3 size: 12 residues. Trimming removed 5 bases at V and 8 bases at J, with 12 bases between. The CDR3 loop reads CASSHRVEGYTF. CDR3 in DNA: TGTGCCAGCAGTCATCGGGTGGAGGGCTACACCTTC.

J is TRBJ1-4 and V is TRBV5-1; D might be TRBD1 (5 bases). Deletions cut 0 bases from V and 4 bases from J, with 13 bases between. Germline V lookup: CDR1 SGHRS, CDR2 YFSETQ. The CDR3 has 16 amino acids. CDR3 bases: TGCGCCAGCAGCTTGGACCCCCATGACAGTAATGAAAAACTGTTTTTT. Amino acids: CASSLDPHDSNEKLFF.

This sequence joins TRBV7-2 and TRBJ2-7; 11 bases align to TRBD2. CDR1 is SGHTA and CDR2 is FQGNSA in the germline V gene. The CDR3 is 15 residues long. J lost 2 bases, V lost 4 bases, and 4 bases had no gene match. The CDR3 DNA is TGTGCCAGCAGCTCCACGGGACTAGCGGCCTACGAGCAGTACTTC. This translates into CASSSTGLAAYEQYF. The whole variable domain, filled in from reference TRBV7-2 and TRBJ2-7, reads GAGVSQSPSNKVTEKGKDVELRCDPISGHTALYWYRQSLGQGLEFLIYFQGNSAPDKSGLPSDRFSAERTGGSVSTLTIQRTQQEDSAVYLCASSSTGLAAYEQYFGPGTRLTVT.

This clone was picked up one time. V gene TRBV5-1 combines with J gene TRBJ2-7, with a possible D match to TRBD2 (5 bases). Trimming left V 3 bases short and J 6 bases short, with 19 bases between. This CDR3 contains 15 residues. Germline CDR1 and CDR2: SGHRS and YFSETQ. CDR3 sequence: CASSSIAGGISEQYF. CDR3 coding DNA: TGCGCCAGCAGCTCCATTGCCGGAGGAATATCCGAGCAGTACTTC.

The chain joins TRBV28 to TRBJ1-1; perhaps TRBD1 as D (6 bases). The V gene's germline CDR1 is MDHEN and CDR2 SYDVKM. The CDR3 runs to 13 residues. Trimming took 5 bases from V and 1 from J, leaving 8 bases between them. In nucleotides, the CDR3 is TGTGCCAGCAGTATGGGACAGAACACTGAAGCTTTCTTT. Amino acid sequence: CASSMGQNTEAFF.

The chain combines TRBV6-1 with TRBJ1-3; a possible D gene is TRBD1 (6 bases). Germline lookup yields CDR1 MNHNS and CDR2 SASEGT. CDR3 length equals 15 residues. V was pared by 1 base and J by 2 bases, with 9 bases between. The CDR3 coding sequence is TGTGCCAGCAGTGAAGAACCAGGGGCTGGAAACACCATATATTTT. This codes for CASSEEPGAGNTIYF.

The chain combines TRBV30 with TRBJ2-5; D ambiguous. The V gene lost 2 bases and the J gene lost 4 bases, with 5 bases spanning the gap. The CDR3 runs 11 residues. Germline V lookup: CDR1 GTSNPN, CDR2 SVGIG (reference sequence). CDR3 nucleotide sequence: TGTGCCTGGAGTTTTCGAGAGACCCAGTACTTC. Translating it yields CAWSFRETQYF.

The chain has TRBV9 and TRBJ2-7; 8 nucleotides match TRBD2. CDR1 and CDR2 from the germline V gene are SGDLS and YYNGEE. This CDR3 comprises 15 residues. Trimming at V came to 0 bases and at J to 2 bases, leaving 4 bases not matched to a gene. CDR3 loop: CASSVATGRAYEQYF. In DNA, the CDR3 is TGTGCCAGCAGCGTAGCTACCGGGAGGGCCTACGAGCAGTACTTC.

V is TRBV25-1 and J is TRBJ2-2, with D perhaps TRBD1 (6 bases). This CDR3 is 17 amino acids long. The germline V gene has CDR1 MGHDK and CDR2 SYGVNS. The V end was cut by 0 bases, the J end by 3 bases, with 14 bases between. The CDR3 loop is CASSEYWDKGDTGELFF. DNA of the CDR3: TGTGCCAGCAGTGAATATTGGGACAAAGGGGACACCGGGGAGCTGTTTTTT.

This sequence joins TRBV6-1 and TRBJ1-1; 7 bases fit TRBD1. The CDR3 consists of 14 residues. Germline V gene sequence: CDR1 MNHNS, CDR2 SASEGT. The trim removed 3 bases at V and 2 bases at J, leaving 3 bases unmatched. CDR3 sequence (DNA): TGTGCCAGCAGTGACAGGGGGACCAACACTGAAGCTTTCTTT. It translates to CASSDRGTNTEAFF.

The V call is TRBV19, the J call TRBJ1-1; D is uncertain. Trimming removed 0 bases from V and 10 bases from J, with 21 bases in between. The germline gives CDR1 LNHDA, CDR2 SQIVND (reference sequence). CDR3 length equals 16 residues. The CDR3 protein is CASSIDQGSARLGAFF. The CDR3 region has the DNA TGTGCCAGTAGTATAGATCAAGGCAGCGCGAGGTTAGGAGCTTTCTTT.

The CDR3 spells CASSYGQRETQYF. The CDR3 region has the DNA TGCGCCAGCAGCTACGGACAGCGGGAGACCCAGTACTTC. The chain employs TRBV5-1 and TRBJ2-5; weak D call: TRBD1 (6 bases). The germline V and J ends were trimmed by 3 bases and 5 bases, with 11 bases remaining between them. CDR3 length: 13 amino acids. Germline CDR1 reads SGHRS; CDR2 reads YFSETQ.

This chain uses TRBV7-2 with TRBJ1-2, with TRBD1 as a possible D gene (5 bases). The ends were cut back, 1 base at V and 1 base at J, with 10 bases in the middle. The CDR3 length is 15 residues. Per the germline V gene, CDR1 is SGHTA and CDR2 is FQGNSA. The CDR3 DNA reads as TGTGCCAGCAGCTTAGTGCAGGGAGGTAACTATGGCTACACCTTC. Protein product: CASSLVQGGNYGYTF.

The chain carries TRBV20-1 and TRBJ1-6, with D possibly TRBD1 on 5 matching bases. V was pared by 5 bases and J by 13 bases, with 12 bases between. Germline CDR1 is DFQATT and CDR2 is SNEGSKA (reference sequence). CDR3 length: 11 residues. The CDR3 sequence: CSAFKGAPLHF. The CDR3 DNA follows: TGCAGTGCTTTCAAAGGGGCGCCCCTCCACTTT.

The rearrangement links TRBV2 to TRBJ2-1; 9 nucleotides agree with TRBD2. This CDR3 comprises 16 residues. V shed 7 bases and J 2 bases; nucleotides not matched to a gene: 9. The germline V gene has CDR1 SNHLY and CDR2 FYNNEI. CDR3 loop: CASTQEAGGTYNEQFF. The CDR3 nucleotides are TGTGCCAGCACCCAAGAAGCGGGGGGAACCTACAATGAGCAGTTCTTC.

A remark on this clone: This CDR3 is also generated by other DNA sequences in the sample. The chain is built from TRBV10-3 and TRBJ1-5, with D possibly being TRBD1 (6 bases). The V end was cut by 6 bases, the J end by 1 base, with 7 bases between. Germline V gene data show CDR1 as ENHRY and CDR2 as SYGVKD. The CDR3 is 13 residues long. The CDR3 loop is CAIRGQSNQPQHF. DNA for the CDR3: TGTGCCATCAGAGGACAGAGCAATCAGCCCCAGCATTTT.

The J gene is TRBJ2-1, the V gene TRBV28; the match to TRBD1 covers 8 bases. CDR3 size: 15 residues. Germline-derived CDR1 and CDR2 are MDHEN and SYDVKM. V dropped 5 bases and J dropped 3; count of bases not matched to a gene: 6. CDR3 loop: CASSTGQVLYNEQFF. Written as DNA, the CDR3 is TGTGCCAGCAGTACGGGACAGGTACTCTACAATGAGCAGTTCTTC.